The T cell receptor (beta chain) under discussion was sequenced for a study of T cells in Graves' hyperthyroidism and ophthalmopathy. Study at large: It was at initial diagnosis, before any treatment, that peripheral blood was collected. Whole-study findings and limits: Most expanded thyroid clonotypes above 0.001 also appeared in blood.

The source of the PBMCs was approximately 10 ml of fresh peripheral blood. Deletions cut 3 bases from V and 0 bases from J, with 6 bases between. The CDR3 has 14 residues. The germline V gene encodes CDR1 LGHDT and CDR2 YNNKEL (reference sequence). This clonotype was recorded many times. The antigen is undetermined. RNA transcripts gave rise to amplified TCR beta CDR3 regions. During a first-round RT-PCR of the TCR CDR3, the HTBI primer set was used. Each CDR3 protein is one row after TCRdb ran MiXCR on the multiplex PCR reads. This table has 400,000 to 500,000 distinct CDR3 sequences, about 15% appearing once.

The sequenced material came from blood. The chain couples TRBV3-1 to TRBJ1-3; D gene unclear. This clonotype originated in a man between 18 and 29 years old with Graves' ophthalmopathy. CDR3 nucleotide sequence: TGTGCCAGCAGCCAGGCCCACTCTGGAAACACCATATATTTT. Translated, it gives CASSQAHSGNTIYF. Drawing the rest from reference TRBV3-1 and TRBJ1-3, the complete variable domain is DTAVSQTPKYLVTQMGNDKSIKCEQNLGHDTMYWYKQDSKKFLKIMFSYNNKELIINETVPNRFSPKSPDKAHLNLHINSLELGDSAVYFCASSQAHSGNTIYFGEGSWLTVV.